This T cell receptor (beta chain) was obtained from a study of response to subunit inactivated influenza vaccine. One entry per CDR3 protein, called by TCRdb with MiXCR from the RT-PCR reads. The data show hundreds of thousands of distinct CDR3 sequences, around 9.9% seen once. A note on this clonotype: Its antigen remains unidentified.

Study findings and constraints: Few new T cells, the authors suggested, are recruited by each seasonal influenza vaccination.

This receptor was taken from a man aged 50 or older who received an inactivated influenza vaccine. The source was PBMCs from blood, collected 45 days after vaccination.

The DNA of the CDR3 is TGTGCCAGCAGCGTGACTAGACCCTACGAGCAGTACTTC. Its protein is CASSVTRPYEQYF. V gene TRBV11-1 combines with J gene TRBJ2-7; D might be TRBD2 (6 bases). The CDR3 contains 13 residues. Trimming pared 5 bases from V and 2 bases from J, leaving 10 bases between. The germline V gene encodes CDR1 SGHAT and CDR2 FQDESV (reference sequence).